These 23 T cell receptor beta chains were all obtained from the same sample, sequenced in a study of blood T cell repertoires in COVID-19. Here immunoSEQ multiplex PCR was the method, and the copy in TCRdb shows in-frame clones only, minus some. The repertoire holds about 250,000 clones, with 70% to 90% as singletons. The sequencing input was peripheral blood. These receptors were obtained from a woman in her thirties with COVID-19, enrolled during active disease.

The gene calls are TRBV5-5 and TRBJ1-2, with D perhaps matching TRBD1 (5 bases). The germline V gene has CDR1 SGHKS and CDR2 YYEKEE (reference sequence). The ends were cut back, 3 bases at V and 2 bases at J, with 14 bases in the middle. This CDR3 is built from 15 residues. In DNA form, the CDR3 reads TGTGCCAGCAGCTCTCGACAGCTTCCCAACTATGGCTACACCTTC. Its translation is CASSSRQLPNYGYTF. Full variable domain (rest looked up from reference TRBV5-5 and TRBJ1-2): DAGVTQSPTHLIKTRGQQVTLRCSPISGHKSVSWYQQVLGQGPQFIFQYYEKEERGRGNFPDRFSARQFPNYSSELNVNALLLGDSALYLCASSSRQLPNYGYTFGSGTRLTVV.

The chain is built from TRBV24-1 and TRBJ2-1, with 12 bases aligning to TRBD2. In germline, CDR1 is KGHDR, CDR2 SFDVKD. After removal of 4 bases from V and 2 bases from J, the junction contained 2 bases not matched to a gene. CDR3 length: 16 residues. CDR3 in DNA: TGTGCCACCAGTGAGTGGACTAGCGGGGCCTACAATGAGCAGTTCTTC. Translation: CATSEWTSGAYNEQFF.

The rearrangement uses TRBV28 and TRBJ1-1; maybe TRBD1 (5 bases). The length of the CDR3 is 12 residues. Germline CDR1 MDHEN, CDR2 SYDVKM. V was cut by 6 bases and J by 8 bases, with 13 bases left in between. CDR3 in DNA: TGTGCCAGCAGCTGGGGGGACCGCGAAGCTTTCTTT. Amino acid sequence: CASSWGDREAFF.

This clone was detected once. This chain links TRBV7-9 with TRBJ2-7; a weak D match, TRBD1 (5 bases). The CDR3 is 14 residues long. Trimming removed 6 bases at V and 2 bases at J, with 14 bases between. The germline V gene encodes CDR1 SEHNR and CDR2 FQNEAQ (reference sequence). CDR3 coding DNA: TGTGCCAGCAGTCAAACCGGACAACCCTACGAGCAGTACGTC. This codes for CASSQTGQPYEQYV.

The rearrangement links TRBV19 to TRBJ1-2, with a weak D call TRBD1 (5 bases). CDR3 length: 15 amino acids. With 7 bases removed from V and 2 bases from J, the gap between germline ends came to 17 bases. Germline CDR1 is LNHDA and CDR2 is SQIVND (reference sequence). CDR3 residues: CASTPGGHPNYGYTF. The CDR3 coding sequence is TGTGCCAGTACCCCCGGCGGACACCCAAACTATGGCTACACCTTC.

The gene calls are TRBV11-3 and TRBJ2-2; 9 nucleotides agree with TRBD1. This CDR3 is built from 15 residues. Per germline, CDR1 SGHNT and CDR2 YENEEA. After removal of 3 bases from V and 6 bases from J, the junction contained 5 bases not matched to a gene. For the CDR3, the DNA is TGTGCCAGCAGCTTCCCGGACAGGGGCCCCGGGGAGCTGTTTTTT. It translates to CASSFPDRGPGELFF.

Worth noting for this clone: This CDR3 is also generated by other DNA sequences in the sample. V is TRBV6-1 and J is TRBJ2-7; no clear D gene. This CDR3 has 12 amino acids. Germline CDR1 MNHNS, CDR2 SASEGT. The ends were cut back, 2 bases at V and 3 bases at J, with 5 bases in the middle. CDR3 in amino acids: CASSERSYEQYV. The DNA for the CDR3 is TGTGCCAGCAGTGAACGGAGCTACGAGCAGTACGTC.

The chain couples TRBV4-1 to TRBJ2-7; possible D gene TRBD2, 7 bases. Trimming left V 2 bases short and J 3 bases short, with 8 bases between. CDR1 and CDR2 (germline): MGHRA, YSYEKL. This CDR3 is 13 amino acids long. This chain's CDR3 is CASSQRGGYEQYF. The CDR3 DNA is TGCGCCAGCAGCCAAAGGGGGGGCTACGAGCAGTACTTC.

V usage is TRBV10-3 and J usage is TRBJ2-3; tentative D call: TRBD2 (6 bases). CDR1 ENHRY and CDR2 SYGVKD come from the germline V gene. Trimming removed 2 bases at V and 1 base at J, with 7 bases between. This CDR3 spans 14 amino acids. CDR3 residues: CAISEGGGTDTQYF. CDR3 sequence (DNA): TGTGCCATCAGTGAGGGCGGGGGCACAGATACGCAGTATTTT.

The genes are TRBV5-1 and TRBJ2-7, with a tentative D call TRBD1 (7 bases). The V gene lost 4 bases and the J gene lost 5 bases, with 16 bases spanning the gap. The CDR3 has 14 amino acids. Germline CDR1 reads SGHRS; CDR2 reads YFSETQ. CDR3 sequence (DNA): TGCGCCAGCAGCGCGGGCGGGACAGCTCACGAGCAGTACGTC. Translated, it gives CASSAGGTAHEQYV.

The chain recombines TRBV27 with TRBJ1-2; D is uncertain. V was trimmed by 3 bases and J by 2 bases, leaving 13 bases between them. The CDR3 consists of 15 residues. The germline CDR1 and CDR2 sequences are MNHEY and SMNVEV (reference sequence). The CDR3 sequence is CASSFRFGQNYGYTF. CDR3 coding DNA: TGTGCCAGCAGTTTCAGGTTTGGGCAAAACTATGGCTACACCTTC.

The chain joins TRBV27 to TRBJ2-7; the D gene is possibly TRBD1 (5 bases). Trimming removed 0 bases from V and 5 bases from J, with 17 bases in between. This CDR3 comprises 16 residues. Germline lookup yields CDR1 MNHEY and CDR2 SMNVEV (reference sequence). The DNA for the CDR3 is TGTGCCAGCAGTTTATCGATAGTGACAGATCACGACGAGCAGTACTTC. Protein: CASSLSIVTDHDEQYF.

J is TRBJ2-7 and V is TRBV5-5; D gene uncertain. Per germline, CDR1 SGHKS and CDR2 YYEKEE (reference sequence). The germline V and J ends were trimmed by 0 bases and 3 bases, with 7 bases remaining between them. The CDR3 has 13 amino acids. CDR3 coding DNA: TGTGCCAGCAGCTTGGATCCCTTCTACGAGCAGTACGTC. Amino acids: CASSLDPFYEQYV.

The chain couples TRBV28 to TRBJ2-5; D call uncertain. Germline V gene data show CDR1 as MDHEN and CDR2 as SYDVKM. CDR3 length: 13 amino acids. V lost 3 bases and J 0 bases, leaving 5 bases between the germline ends. CDR3 nucleotides: TGTGCCAGCAGTTTTTCGTACCAAGAGACCCAGTACTTC. The encoded protein is CASSFSYQETQYF.

The genes are TRBV27 and TRBJ2-1; D is perhaps TRBD1 (7 bases). Per the germline V gene, CDR1 is MNHEY and CDR2 is SMNVEV (reference sequence). Trimming stripped 6 bases from V and 3 bases from J, with 18 bases between. There are 16 residues in the CDR3. The CDR3 nucleotides are TGTGCCAGCAGGCCCTGGGACAGCGGGCACTACAATGAGCAGTTCTTC. This encodes CASRPWDSGHYNEQFF.

The rearrangement joins TRBV25-1 to TRBJ2-1; TRBD2 matches at 8 bases. The CDR3 totals 15 residues. J was trimmed by 10 bases and V by 4 bases; bases with no gene match: 12. The germline CDR1 and CDR2 sequences are MGHDK and SYGVNS. The CDR3 protein is CASSGSSGMGGEQFF. For the CDR3, the DNA is TGTGCCAGCAGTGGCAGTAGCGGGATGGGTGGGGAGCAGTTCTTC.

This chain joins TRBV6-5 and TRBJ2-1, with 8 positions matching TRBD2. This CDR3 comprises 15 residues. J gave up 8 bases and V 5 bases, and 11 bases lay outside the gene matches. Germline-derived CDR1 and CDR2 are MNHEY and SVGAGI. The CDR3 sequence: CASSTVAGSYDEQFF. Here the CDR3 DNA reads TGTGCCAGCAGTACAGTAGCGGGATCATACGATGAGCAGTTCTTC.

The V call is TRBV29-1, the J call TRBJ2-5; the D gene is possibly TRBD1 (5 bases). The germline CDR1 and CDR2 sequences are SQVTM and ANQGSEA. V lost 3 bases to trimming and J lost 0 bases, with 14 bases between them. CDR3 length: 15 amino acids. The CDR3 sequence is CSVDGRTTNQETQYF. CDR3 nucleotide sequence: TGCAGCGTTGACGGGCGGACAACTAACCAAGAGACCCAGTACTTC.

The chain has TRBV10-2 and TRBJ1-1; D is possibly TRBD1 (5 bases). Trimming left V 4 bases short and J 6 bases short, with 12 bases between. The CDR3 loop spans 13 amino acids. Germline V gives CDR1 WSHSY, CDR2 SAAADI. Written as DNA, the CDR3 is TGCGCCAGCAGTGGCAGGGAGGGTGCTGAAGCTTTCTTT. Protein sequence: CASSGREGAEAFF.

This chain connects TRBV10-3 to TRBJ1-6, with a tentative D call TRBD1 (5 bases). This CDR3 has 18 amino acids. Germline V lookup: CDR1 ENHRY, CDR2 SYGVKD. Trimming took off 4 bases at V and 0 bases at J, with 16 bases between the two ends. The CDR3 spells CAISGGGPTSSYNSPLHF. DNA for the CDR3: TGTGCCATCAGTGGCGGGGGACCGACAAGCTCCTATAATTCACCCCTCCACTTT.

The J gene is TRBJ2-1, the V gene TRBV6-1, with a possible D match to TRBD1 (5 bases). V was trimmed by 1 base and J by 6 bases, leaving 10 bases between them. CDR3 length equals 14 residues. CDR1 and CDR2 from the germline V gene are MNHNS and SASEGT. The CDR3 sequence is CASSEEAGRNEQFF. The CDR3 DNA sequence: TGTGCCAGCAGTGAAGAGGCAGGGCGCAATGAGCAGTTCTTC.

The chain joins TRBV13 to TRBJ2-7, with a possible D match to TRBD1 (6 bases). Germline loops: CDR1 PRHDT, CDR2 FYEKMQ (reference sequence). The CDR3 length is 16 residues. V gave up 1 base and J gave up 3 bases, with 16 bases separating them. Here the CDR3 DNA reads TGTGCCAGCAGCTTAGAAGCCCGGGCAGGGGTCTACGAGCAGTACTTC. Its translation: CASSLEARAGVYEQYF.

The chain employs TRBV7-2 and TRBJ2-7, with 9 bases fitting TRBD1. The CDR3 runs 19 residues. CDR1 is SGHTA and CDR2 is FQGNSA in the germline V gene. Trimming at V came to 4 bases and at J to 2 bases, leaving 18 bases not matched to a gene. The CDR3 nucleotides are TGTGCCAGCAGCTCAACCCCACCCCCTGTGGACAGGGGAACCTACGAGCAGTACTTC. This codes for CASSSTPPPVDRGTYEQYF.